Listed below are T cell receptor beta chains from one sample, sequenced in a study of blood T cell repertoires in COVID-19. Here immunoSEQ multiplex PCR was the method, and the copy in TCRdb shows in-frame clones only, minus some. This table holds under 350,000 clones, 65% to 90% found once. The sample comprised peripheral blood. All receptors come from a human donor in a cohort sampled during active COVID-19. Both conserved end residues are part of each CDR3. Fields, in order: D gene, clone size, V gene, J gene, CDR3 protein, CDR3 DNA. The D gene is left open where the match is weak. Size values are once, few and many counts, or a class for expanded clones, and some rows have none.

TRBD2	once	TRBV7-9	TRBJ2-7	CASSLVGGARTYEQYF	TGTGCCAGCAGCTTAGTCGGGGGGGCGCGAACCTACGAGCAGTACTTC
NA	NA	TRBV12-5	TRBJ1-3	CASGFSTGFSGNTIYF	TGTGCTAGTGGTTTTAGTACGGGGTTCTCTGGAAACACCATATATTTT
TRBD1	NA	TRBV3-1/TRBV3-2	TRBJ2-7	CASSQGTGQLSEQYF	TGTGCCAGCAGCCAAGGGACAGGCCAGTTGAGCGAGCAGTACTTC
NA	NA	TRBV18	TRBJ1-3	CASSQGIGNTIYF	TGTGCCAGCTCACAGGGGATTGGAAACACCATATATTTT
NA	once	TRBV7-9	TRBJ2-5	CASSQYQETQYF	TGTGCCAGCAGCCAGTACCAAGAGACCCAGTACTTC
NA	NA	TRBV6-1	TRBJ1-1	CASSEWRGGVAEAFF	TGTGCCAGCAGTGAATGGAGGGGGGGTGTAGCTGAAGCTTTCTTT
NA	NA	TRBV2	TRBJ1-6	CASRPRLGAHPRIRDSPLHF	TGTGCCAGCAGGCCCCGATTGGGGGCGCATCCCCGGATTAGGGATTCACCCCTCCACTTT
NA	NA	TRBV9	TRBJ2-7	CASSVGQSLTYEQYF	TGTGCCAGCAGCGTAGGACAGTCTCTAACCTACGAGCAGTACTTC
TRBD2	NA	TRBV7-9	TRBJ2-1	CASRKTSGGGVIGEQFF	TGTGCCAGCAGGAAGACTAGCGGGGGCGGGGTTATAGGTGAGCAGTTCTTC
NA	NA	TRBV15	TRBJ1-5	CATSRDRAGGGQPQHF	TGTGCCACCAGCAGAGATCGGGCCGGGGGTGGTCAGCCCCAGCATTTT
NA	NA	TRBV4-1	TRBJ2-7	CASSQDMGQGYEQYF	TGCGCCAGCAGCCAAGATATGGGACAAGGCTACGAGCAGTACTTC
NA	few	TRBV2	TRBJ2-1	CASSDPLVAYNEQFF	TGTGCCAGCAGCGATCCACTGGTAGCCTACAATGAGCAGTTCTTC
NA	NA	TRBV15	TRBJ1-2	CATSRDQTESYGYTF	TGTGCCACCAGCAGAGATCAGACTGAGAGCTACGGCTACACCTTC
TRBD1	NA	TRBV9	TRBJ2-7	CASSPRQGALNEQYF	TGTGCCAGCAGCCCCCGACAGGGGGCTTTGAACGAGCAGTACTTC
NA	NA	TRBV10-2	TRBJ1-3	CASSERGGNTIYF	TGCGCCAGCAGTGAGAGAGGGGGAAACACCATATATTTT
TRBD2	NA	TRBV20-1	TRBJ2-3	CSASQGLAGGTDTQYF	TGCAGTGCTAGTCAGGGACTAGCGGGGGGCACAGATACGCAGTATTTT
TRBD1	NA	TRBV27	TRBJ1-3	CASSTGQGASFSGNTIYF	TGTGCCAGCAGTACCGGACAGGGGGCTAGTTTCTCTGGAAACACCATATATTTT
TRBD1	NA	TRBV9	TRBJ1-3	CASSVEGANTIYF	TGTGCCAGCAGCGTAGAGGGGGCGAACACCATATATTTT
TRBD2	NA	TRBV5-1	TRBJ2-7	CASSPTPTSGDLYEQYF	TGCGCCAGCAGCCCGACCCCGACTAGCGGGGACCTCTACGAGCAGTACTTC
TRBD1	NA	TRBV19	TRBJ2-7	CASSMGQQGGQYF	TGTGCCAGTAGTATGGGACAGCAAGGCGGGCAGTACTTC
NA	NA	TRBV19	TRBJ1-1	CASSIAPQVNTEAFF	TGTGCCAGTAGTATAGCCCCACAAGTGAACACTGAAGCTTTCTTT
TRBD1	NA	TRBV5-1	TRBJ1-4	CASSWGDRGSEKLFF	TGCGCCAGCAGCTGGGGGGACAGGGGAAGTGAAAAACTGTTTTTT
TRBD2	NA	TRBV24-1	TRBJ2-4	CAGGDTEGLAKNIQYF	TGTGCCGGGGGGGATACAGAAGGTTTAGCCAAAAACATTCAGTACTTC
NA	NA	TRBV19	TRBJ1-2	CASSIGEGPGGYTF	TGTGCCAGTAGTATAGGGGAGGGGCCCGGCGGCTACACCTTC
NA	NA	TRBV27	TRBJ1-1	CASSSPSNTEAFF	TGTGCCAGCAGTTCTCCGTCGAACACTGAAGCTTTCTTT
TRBD2	once	TRBV7-3	TRBJ2-5	CASSLFGGGPQETQYF	TGTGCCAGCAGCTTATTCGGGGGGGGCCCCCAAGAGACCCAGTACTTC
NA	NA	TRBV5-1	TRBJ1-1	CASSFEGRSTEAFF	TGCGCCAGCAGCTTCGAGGGTAGGAGCACTGAAGCTTTCTTT
NA	NA	TRBV7-9	TRBJ2-7	CASSLDGSFYEQYF	TGTGCCAGCAGCTTAGATGGTAGCTTCTACGAGCAGTACTTC
NA	NA	TRBV12-5	TRBJ2-2	CASGPLLTSGELFF	TGTGCTAGTGGCCCTCTTCTCACATCCGGGGAGCTGTTTTTT
NA	NA	TRBV6-5	TRBJ1-1	CASSWPGGASTEAFF	TGTGCCAGCAGTTGGCCTGGTGGGGCTTCTACTGAAGCTTTCTTT
NA	NA	TRBV6-1	TRBJ2-7	CASRRGDYEQYF	TGTGCCAGCCGTCGCGGGGACTACGAGCAGTACTTC
NA	NA	TRBV20-1	TRBJ2-2	CSASSSITGELFF	TGCAGTGCTAGTTCTAGCATCACCGGGGAGCTGTTTTTT
NA	NA	TRBV7-8	TRBJ1-4	CASSLDRVFTNEKLFF	TGTGCCAGCAGCTTAGACAGGGTGTTTACTAATGAAAAACTGTTTTTT
TRBD1	NA	TRBV2	TRBJ1-2	CASSEDTGTGENGYTF	TGTGCCAGCAGTGAAGACACCGGGACAGGGGAGAATGGCTACACCTTC
NA	NA	TRBV4-1	TRBJ1-4	CASRQTGLTNEKLFF	TGCGCCAGCAGACAAACAGGGTTGACTAATGAAAAACTGTTTTTT
TRBD1	NA	TRBV7-3	TRBJ1-1	CASSIGTGNTEAFF	TGTGCCAGCAGCATTGGGACAGGGAACACTGAAGCTTTCTTT
TRBD2	NA	TRBV24-1	TRBJ2-1	CATSDSGEGRSSYNEQFF	TGTGCCACCAGTGATTCGGGGGAGGGGCGGAGCTCCTACAATGAGCAGTTCTTC
NA	NA	TRBV2	TRBJ2-3	CASSDGLWDTQYF	TGTGCCAGCAGTGATGGGCTCTGGGATACGCAGTATTTT
NA	NA	TRBV19	TRBJ2-3	CASTPRGGLSTDTQYF	TGTGCCAGTACCCCCAGAGGAGGGTTGAGCACAGATACGCAGTATTTT
TRBD2	NA	TRBV24-1	TRBJ2-7	CATSLGVAGGGEQYF	TGTGCCACCAGCCTAGGTGTAGCGGGGGGCGGCGAGCAGTACTTC
TRBD1	NA	TRBV7-9	TRBJ2-2	CASSSTGGVTGELFF	TGTGCCAGCAGCTCGACAGGGGGTGTTACCGGGGAGCTGTTTTTT
TRBD1	NA	TRBV10-3	TRBJ1-3	CAINLGQGNTIYF	TGTGCCATCAATCTGGGACAGGGAAACACCATATATTTT